The 30 T cell receptor beta chains reported below all come from one sample, sequenced in a study of graft-versus-host responses after intestinal transplantation. Clones were sequenced by immunoSEQ multiplex PCR, and TCRdb holds only the in-frame ones, with some missing. The sample has more than 80,000 clones; around 83% are singletons. Their cognate antigens are unknown. The sequencing here drew on unstimulated CD8+ T cells sorted from spleen or lymph node cells, taken before intestinal transplant. Source of these receptors: a human donor who received an intestinal transplant.

The chain carries TRBV6-5 and TRBJ2-7; D remains unclear. Germline CDR1 is MNHEY and CDR2 is SVGAGI. V gave up 0 bases and J gave up 4 bases, with 7 bases separating them. The CDR3 runs to 13 residues. In DNA, the CDR3 is TGTGCCAGCAGTTACTCTGTGTTTTACGAGCAGTACTTC. This sequence encodes CASSYSVFYEQYF.

The V gene is TRBV11-2, the J gene TRBJ2-7; D is uncertain. V gave up 4 bases and J gave up 5 bases, with 6 bases separating them. Germline CDR1 SGHAT, CDR2 FQNNGV. This CDR3 is 11 amino acids long. CDR3 DNA sequence: TGTGCCAGCAGCTCCAACAACGAGCAGTACTTC. It yields the protein CASSSNNEQYF.

The genes are TRBV7-9 and TRBJ2-1; D is perhaps TRBD1 (5 bases). Germline V lookup: CDR1 SEHNR, CDR2 FQNEAQ (reference sequence). CDR3 size: 14 residues. Trimming took 3 bases from V and 4 from J, leaving 10 bases between them. The CDR3 region has the DNA TGTGCCAGCAGCTTCAGGACACTTTACAATGAGCAGTTCTTC. This gives the protein CASSFRTLYNEQFF.

Worth noting for this clone: The sample has other DNA sequences that encode this CDR3 too. The genes are TRBV29-1 and TRBJ2-5; D is perhaps TRBD1 or TRBD2 (5 bases each). Germline V gene lookup returns CDR1 SQVTM and CDR2 ANQGSEA. Trimming pared 1 base from V and 5 bases from J, leaving 14 bases between. The CDR3 contains 14 residues. CDR3 in amino acids: CSVEGGNGLETQYF. The DNA for the CDR3 is TGCAGCGTTGAAGGGGGGAACGGGCTGGAGACCCAGTACTTC.

This clone was observed once. The chain has TRBV4-1 and TRBJ2-7; TRBD2 matches 7 bases. CDR1 MGHRA and CDR2 YSYEKL come from the germline V gene. The CDR3 spans 14 residues. Losses at the gene ends were 4 bases for V and 3 bases for J; bases not matched to a gene: 6. The CDR3 nucleotides read TGCGCCAGCAGCCTATACGCTAGCGGCTACGAGCAGTACTTC. Translation gives CASSLYASGYEQYF.

This rearrangement joins TRBV2 to TRBJ1-1, with a possible D match to TRBD1 (5 bases). V shed 3 bases and J shed 7 bases, with 15 bases lying between them. Looked up from germline, CDR1 is SNHLY and CDR2 is FYNNEI. The CDR3 loop spans 14 amino acids. The CDR3 nucleotides read TGTGCCAGCAGTGATACAAAAACGGGGCTTGAAGCTTTCTTT. Translated, it gives CASSDTKTGLEAFF.

The genes are TRBV28 and TRBJ2-5, with D perhaps matching TRBD1 (5 bases). The DNA end is a closer match to TRBJ2-7, so the J assignment may be wrong. The CDR3 totals 14 residues. Germline V gene sequence: CDR1 MDHEN, CDR2 SYDVKM. The CDR3, as DNA: TGTGCCAGCAGTTTCGGCGGCAGGGCGAGCGAGCAGTACTTC. This gives the protein CASSFGGRASEQYF.

V gene TRBV28 combines with J gene TRBJ1-4; TRBD1 is a possible D gene (5 bases). The CDR3 consists of 18 residues. V was shortened by 3 bases and J by 3 bases, with 20 bases between the two germline ends. The germline gives CDR1 MDHEN, CDR2 SYDVKM. The CDR3: CASSFPAGRGGSNEKLFF. Here the CDR3 DNA reads TGTGCCAGCAGTTTTCCGGCAGGGAGAGGAGGGTCTAATGAAAAACTGTTTTTT.

The chain has TRBV11-2 and TRBJ1-1; the D is unclear. The CDR3 loop spans 11 amino acids. Germline lookup yields CDR1 SGHAT and CDR2 FQNNGV. The V gene lost 5 bases and the J gene lost 6 bases, with 7 bases spanning the gap. CDR3 in DNA: TGTGCCAGCAGCCGCCGCGCTGAAGCTTTCTTT. This sequence encodes CASSRRAEAFF.

V and J are TRBV29-1 and TRBJ2-7, with 14 bases aligning to TRBD2. CDR1 SQVTM and CDR2 ANQGSEA come from the germline V gene. The CDR3 extends over 17 amino acids. Trimming removed 0 bases from V and 4 bases from J; junction bases left unmatched: 8. As DNA, the CDR3 is TGCAGCGTTGAAGATCCGGGGACTAGCGGGAGAAAATACGAGCAGTACTTC. Its protein is CSVEDPGTSGRKYEQYF.

The rearrangement uses TRBV6-5 and TRBJ2-3, with D possibly TRBD1 on 5 matching bases. Germline CDR1 MNHEY, CDR2 SVGAGI. The CDR3 contains 15 residues. Trimming cost V 4 bases and J 2 bases, with 13 bases left between them. The chain's CDR3 is CASSSQTVLTDTQYF. The CDR3 region has the DNA TGTGCCAGCAGTTCACAGACAGTACTCACAGATACGCAGTATTTT.

The chain uses TRBV4-1 and TRBJ1-4; D perhaps matches TRBD1 (6 bases). CDR3 length equals 15 residues. The germline gives CDR1 MGHRA, CDR2 YSYEKL. Deletions cut 5 bases from V and 0 bases from J, with 10 bases between. CDR3 bases: TGCGCCAGCAGCGCGCGACAGGCAACTAATGAAAAACTGTTTTTT. Translating gives CASSARQATNEKLFF.

A single count supports this clone. The chain joins TRBV5-1 to TRBJ1-2; no definite D call. This CDR3 is built from 14 residues. Germline CDR1 and CDR2: SGHRS and YFSETQ. With 0 bases removed from V and 4 bases from J, the gap between germline ends came to 10 bases. DNA of the CDR3: TGCGCCAGCAGCTTGGTGGGAGGTGGCTATGGCTACACCTTC. It specifies CASSLVGGGYGYTF.

The chain carries TRBV5-1 and TRBJ2-6; D perhaps matches TRBD2 (5 bases). Trimming left V 0 bases short and J 0 bases short, with 7 bases between. CDR1 and CDR2 from the germline V gene are SGHRS and YFSETQ. The CDR3 is 16 amino acids. Here the CDR3 DNA reads TGCGCCAGCAGCTTGGTTCGGGGCTCTGGGGCCAACGTCCTGACTTTC. Translated, it gives CASSLVRGSGANVLTF.

This chain uses TRBV5-5 with TRBJ1-2; 7 positions match TRBD1. Looked up from germline, CDR1 is SGHKS and CDR2 is YYEKEE (reference sequence). This CDR3 comprises 14 residues. Losses at the gene ends were 1 base for V and 6 bases for J; bases not matched to a gene: 6. The CDR3 nucleotides are TGTGCCAGCAGCTTGCCGGACAGGATCGATGGCTACACCTTC. Protein sequence: CASSLPDRIDGYTF. Using reference TRBV5-5 and TRBJ1-2 for the parts outside the CDR3, the full variable domain is DAGVTQSPTHLIKTRGQQVTLRCSPISGHKSVSWYQQVLGQGPQFIFQYYEKEERGRGNFPDRFSARQFPNYSSELNVNALLLGDSALYLCASSLPDRIDGYTFGSGTRLTVV.

The rearrangement uses TRBV28 and TRBJ2-1; D is ambiguous. V lost 6 bases and J lost 6, with 9 bases in between. CDR1 is MDHEN, CDR2 SYDVKM, per germline. The CDR3 length is 12 residues. The CDR3 here is CASSFDRNEQFF. CDR3 nucleotides: TGTGCCAGCAGCTTCGACCGCAATGAGCAGTTCTTC.

The chain recombines TRBV15 with TRBJ2-5, with D perhaps TRBD2 (6 bases). The germline gives CDR1 LNHNV, CDR2 YYDKDF (reference sequence). V lost 3 bases and J lost 1, with 18 bases in between. The CDR3 runs 17 residues. Written as DNA, the CDR3 is TGTGCCACCAGCAGTTCGTTGGGGGGTTTTCTCCAAGAGACCCAGTACTTC. It translates to CATSSSLGGFLQETQYF.

The chain has TRBV7-9 and TRBJ2-7; 8 bases align to TRBD1. Germline V gene lookup returns CDR1 SEHNR and CDR2 FQNEAQ (reference sequence). The CDR3 is made up of 16 amino acids. The ends lost 5 bases at V and 0 bases at J; junction bases unmatched: 9. The CDR3 coding sequence is TGTGCCAGCAGCCTTAGGCCCGGGACAGGCTCCTACGAGCAGTACTTC. It encodes CASSLRPGTGSYEQYF.

The CDR3 DNA reads TGTGCCAGCAGTTACTCGATCGGGGCTTTTGGCTACACCTTC. As protein: CASSYSIGAFGYTF. V usage is TRBV6-5 and J usage is TRBJ1-2, with TRBD1 as a possible D gene (5 bases). CDR1 and CDR2 from the germline V gene are MNHEY and SVGAGI. Trimming removed 0 bases from V and 7 bases from J, with 12 bases in between. CDR3 length equals 14 residues.

The chain carries TRBV27 and TRBJ2-1, with 9 bases identical to TRBD2. The CDR3 consists of 14 residues. Germline V gene sequence: CDR1 MNHEY, CDR2 SMNVEV (reference sequence). V lost 3 bases and J lost 6; bases outside the gene matches: 3. CDR3 loop: CASSFLAGANEQFF. The CDR3 nucleotides read TGTGCCAGCAGTTTCTTAGCGGGAGCCAATGAGCAGTTCTTC.

The chain combines TRBV28 with TRBJ2-7; D is uncertain. The CDR3 has 14 residues. Trimming pared 5 bases from V and 1 base from J, leaving 12 bases between. Germline values: CDR1 MDHEN, CDR2 SYDVKM. The CDR3 nucleotides are TGTGCCAGCAGTCCCCGCCTGAGGTCCTACGAGCAGTACTTC. Translated: CASSPRLRSYEQYF.

This clone appeared a single time. Different DNA sequences within this sample yield the same CDR3. The rearrangement joins TRBV5-5 to TRBJ2-7, with no clear D. Germline loops: CDR1 SGHKS, CDR2 YYEKEE (reference sequence). The CDR3 runs 11 residues. The V gene lost 0 bases and the J gene lost 7 bases, with 5 bases spanning the gap. The CDR3 coding sequence is TGTGCCAGCAGCTTGGGATATGAGCAGTACTTC. It codes for CASSLGYEQYF.

The chain recombines TRBV19 with TRBJ2-3, with D tentatively TRBD1 or TRBD2 (5 bases each). The CDR3 spans 14 residues. CDR1 and CDR2 from the germline V gene are LNHDA and SQIVND (reference sequence). The V and J ends lost 5 bases and 3 bases respectively, with 12 bases between them. CDR3 nucleotides: TGTGCCAGTAGTTGGGGGTTGTATACAGATACGCAGTATTTT. As protein: CASSWGLYTDTQYF.

The chain carries TRBV5-1 and TRBJ1-2, with D hard to call. The V end was cut by 5 bases, the J end by 1 base, with 9 bases between. CDR1 and CDR2 (germline): SGHRS, YFSETQ. The CDR3 runs 13 residues. The CDR3 here is CASRGKNNYGYTF. The CDR3 DNA is TGCGCCAGCAGGGGGAAAAATAACTATGGCTACACCTTC.

The chain combines TRBV6-1 with TRBJ2-3; TRBD2 matches 9 bases. Losses at the gene ends were 7 bases for V and 4 bases for J; bases not matched to a gene: 9. This CDR3 is built from 15 residues. Germline V lookup: CDR1 MNHNS, CDR2 SASEGT. The CDR3 nucleotides are TGTGCCAGCATCGGTAGCGGGAGAGGGCCAGATACGCAGTATTTT. The encoded protein is CASIGSGRGPDTQYF.

With regard to this clone: The identical CDR3 is also encoded by other nucleotide sequences in the sample. This CDR3 reads CATSRGSQGYNEQFF. The CDR3 coding sequence is TGTGCCACCAGCAGAGGTTCCCAGGGATACAATGAGCAGTTCTTC. The chain uses TRBV15 and TRBJ2-1; maybe TRBD1 (5 bases). V lost 1 base to trimming and J lost 4 bases, with 11 bases between them. The CDR3 extends over 15 amino acids. CDR1 is LNHNV, CDR2 YYDKDF, per germline (reference sequence).

This chain links TRBV29-1 with TRBJ1-1; possibly TRBD1 for D (5 bases). Germline V gene sequence: CDR1 SQVTM, CDR2 ANQGSEA. The CDR3 is made up of 14 amino acids. Between the trimmed V and J ends, which lost 2 bases and 6 bases, there was a span of 16 bases. The CDR3 sequence: CSVEKGTGGPEAFF. The CDR3 DNA is TGCAGCGTTGAAAAGGGGACGGGTGGGCCTGAAGCTTTCTTT. Based on the CDR3 plus reference TRBV29-1 and TRBJ1-1, the full variable domain is SAVISQKPSRDICQRGTSLTIQCQVDSQVTMMFWYRQQPGQSLTLIATANQGSEATYESGFVIDKFPISRPNLTFSTLTVSNMSPEDSSIYLCSVEKGTGGPEAFFGQGTRLTVV.

The V gene is TRBV7-3, the J gene TRBJ2-3; D is uncertain. Per the germline V gene, CDR1 is SGHTA and CDR2 is FQGTGA. The V and J ends lost 2 bases and 1 base respectively, with 7 bases between them. The CDR3 loop spans 14 amino acids. CDR3 in amino acids: CASSLGRRTDTQYF. In nucleotides, the CDR3 is TGTGCCAGCAGCTTAGGCAGACGCACAGATACGCAGTATTTT.

This clone was seen more than once but under ten times. The V call is TRBV6-5, the J call TRBJ2-7, with a possible D match to TRBD1 (5 bases). The CDR3 is 12 amino acids. Trimming removed 7 bases from V and 0 bases from J, with 7 bases in between. The V gene's germline CDR1 is MNHEY and CDR2 SVGAGI. The CDR3 spells CASMDISYEQYF. The CDR3 nucleotides are TGTGCCAGCATGGACATCTCCTACGAGCAGTACTTC.

Remarks on this clone: At one of its ends the junction is not consistent with the germline gene, which may arise from a read error. The chain combines TRBV10-1 with TRBJ2-1; 7 bases match TRBD2. Germline values: CDR1 WNHNN, CDR2 SYGVQD (reference sequence). The CDR3 consists of 15 residues. The CDR3 loop is CASSPSGTPYYEQFF. The CDR3 DNA reads TGCGCCAGCAGTCCTAGCGGAACACCCTACTATGAGCAGTTCTTC.